Given below is one T cell receptor (beta chain) in context. Using immunoSEQ multiplex PCR, the repertoire was profiled, and TCRdb retains in-frame clones only, with some absent. The sample has around 60,000 clones; 92% are singletons. This entry belongs to a study of technical replicates of blood from a handful of donors. V was shortened by 7 bases and J by 7 bases, with 17 bases between the two germline ends. Germline V lookup: CDR1 MNHNY, CDR2 SVGAGI (reference sequence). The CDR3 sequence is 15 residues long. Source material: PBMCs. J is TRBJ1-6 and V is TRBV6-6; possibly TRBD1 for D (5 bases). The receptor was isolated from a human donor in good health. Some clones in this sample may be carry-over from other donors' samples. The CDR3 reads CASNPGRVGNSPLHF. DNA for the CDR3: TGTGCCAGCAACCCGGGCAGGGTCGGAAATTCACCCCTCCACTTT.